The 32 T cell receptor beta chains reported below all come from one sample, sequenced in a study of T cell changes during pregnancy in multiple sclerosis. The protocol was immunoSEQ multiplex PCR, while the TCRdb copy is restricted to in-frame clones and leaves out a portion. The data show around 62,000 clones, roughly nine tenths seen once. The sample consisted of peripheral blood, taken in the first trimester of pregnancy. The receptors shown here come from a female donor with multiple sclerosis, enrolled in a pregnancy study.

This chain connects TRBV7-9 to TRBJ1-3; D is ambiguous. The CDR3 covers 16 residues. Looked up from germline, CDR1 is SEHNR and CDR2 is FQNEAQ (reference sequence). V was cut by 5 bases and J by 0 bases, with 14 bases left in between. The CDR3 DNA reads TGTGCCAGCAGCAGTAGTGCGGTTCTCTCTGGAAACACCATATATTTT. Protein product: CASSSSAVLSGNTIYF.

V and J are TRBV27 and TRBJ1-4; a possible D gene is TRBD1 (5 bases). The CDR3 length is 14 residues. The ends were cut back, 5 bases at V and 8 bases at J, with 15 bases in the middle. Per the germline V gene, CDR1 is MNHEY and CDR2 is SMNVEV (reference sequence). The CDR3 loop reads CASSTAGPEEKLFF. Here the CDR3 DNA reads TGTGCCAGCAGTACGGCGGGACCCGAAGAAAAACTGTTTTTT.

V and J are TRBV27 and TRBJ2-1; D gene ambiguous. The CDR3 has 14 amino acids. The germline gives CDR1 MNHEY, CDR2 SMNVEV (reference sequence). V dropped 2 bases and J dropped 7 bases, with 12 bases sitting between them. CDR3 DNA: TGTGCCAGCAGTTTAAGACTCGCCCGTAATGAGCAGTTCTTC. Translating it yields CASSLRLARNEQFF.

The CDR3 region is CASNPGTRPSYEQYF. The CDR3 coding sequence is TGTGCCAGCAATCCTGGCACTAGGCCTTCCTACGAGCAGTACTTC. This chain links TRBV6-1 with TRBJ2-7; perhaps TRBD2 as D (5 bases). V was clipped by 7 bases and J by 1 base, with 17 bases between them. Germline CDR1 and CDR2: MNHNS and SASEGT. This CDR3 is built from 15 residues.

The chain joins TRBV4-2 to TRBJ2-1, with D possibly being TRBD1 (5 bases). The V end was cut by 1 base, the J end by 6 bases, with 13 bases between. The germline V gene has CDR1 LGHNA and CDR2 YNFKEQ. There are 15 residues in the CDR3. The CDR3 nucleotides read TGTGCCAGCAGCCAAGTCACAGGACGGCGCAATGAGCAGTTCTTC. It yields the protein CASSQVTGRRNEQFF.

This sequence joins TRBV5-1 and TRBJ1-1; D not resolved. The CDR3 runs to 15 residues. Germline CDR1 SGHRS, CDR2 YFSETQ. Trimming removed 3 bases at V and 1 base at J, with 13 bases between. This CDR3 reads CASSSKVSGNTEAFF. CDR3 DNA: TGCGCCAGCAGCTCGAAGGTAAGCGGGAACACTGAAGCTTTCTTT.

This rearrangement joins TRBV27 to TRBJ2-3; D gene unclear. V was shortened by 0 bases and J by 2 bases, with 6 bases between the two germline ends. CDR1 is MNHEY and CDR2 is SMNVEV in the germline V gene (reference sequence). The CDR3 is 14 amino acids. As DNA, the CDR3 is TGTGCCAGCAGTTTATCAATATACACAGATACGCAGTATTTT. Translated, it gives CASSLSIYTDTQYF.

CDR3 nucleotide sequence: TGTGCCAGCAGAACCCACGGTTACGATCAGCCCCAGCATTTT. Translating gives CASRTHGYDQPQHF. This sequence joins TRBV6-5 and TRBJ1-5; no firm D call. This CDR3 comprises 14 residues. Trimming cost V 6 bases and J 5 bases, with 14 bases left between them. Germline CDR1 and CDR2: MNHEY and SVGAGI.

The gene calls are TRBV5-8 and TRBJ1-5; D is perhaps TRBD1 (5 bases). The CDR3 extends over 13 amino acids. CDR1 is SGHTS, CDR2 YDEGEE, per germline. Trimming removed 5 bases from V and 0 bases from J, with 6 bases in between. The CDR3 protein is CASRDTSNQPQHF. CDR3 nucleotides: TGTGCCAGCAGGGACACTAGCAATCAGCCCCAGCATTTT.

The chain has TRBV6-6 and TRBJ2-3; possibly TRBD2 for D (6 bases). Germline lookup yields CDR1 MNHNY and CDR2 SVGAGI (reference sequence). This CDR3 spans 12 amino acids. Trimming left V 5 bases short and J 3 bases short, with 6 bases between. The CDR3 DNA follows: TGTGCCAGCAGTGGAGGGACAGATACGCAGTATTTT. Its protein product is CASSGGTDTQYF.

The chain links TRBV7-2 to TRBJ2-7, with 10 nucleotides matching TRBD1. Germline-derived CDR1 and CDR2 are SGHTA and FQGNSA. V lost 4 bases, J lost 2 bases, and 8 bases stayed unmatched. This CDR3 has 16 residues. The CDR3 reads CASSSRPGQGTYEQYF. In DNA form, the CDR3 reads TGTGCCAGCAGCTCACGACCGGGACAGGGGACCTACGAGCAGTACTTC.

The rearrangement joins TRBV7-2 to TRBJ1-5; no reliable D call. This CDR3 spans 13 amino acids. V lost 2 bases and J 4 bases, leaving 6 bases between the germline ends. Germline V gene sequence: CDR1 SGHTA, CDR2 FQGNSA. CDR3 region: CASSLNYNQPQHF. The CDR3 DNA reads as TGTGCCAGCAGCTTAAATTATAATCAGCCCCAGCATTTT.

The V gene is TRBV19, the J gene TRBJ2-1; the D is unclear. CDR1 is LNHDA, CDR2 SQIVND, per germline (reference sequence). The CDR3 runs 16 residues. Trimming pared 0 bases from V and 0 bases from J, leaving 9 bases between. CDR3 residues: CASSIDPASSYNEQFF. CDR3 nucleotide sequence: TGTGCCAGTAGTATAGATCCGGCTAGCTCCTACAATGAGCAGTTCTTC.

This clone was found once. The gene calls are TRBV5-1 and TRBJ2-1; 9 positions agree with TRBD1. The germline CDR1 and CDR2 sequences are SGHRS and YFSETQ. The trim removed 2 bases at V and 7 bases at J, leaving 4 bases unmatched. The CDR3 is 14 amino acids. This chain's CDR3 is CASSFTQGANEQFF. CDR3 DNA sequence: TGCGCCAGCAGCTTCACACAGGGGGCAAATGAGCAGTTCTTC.

The chain employs TRBV10-3 and TRBJ2-7; 9 bases are a match to TRBD1. The J segment lost 6 bases and the V segment lost 3 bases, leaving 9 bases of the junction unmatched. This CDR3 is 15 amino acids long. Germline V lookup: CDR1 ENHRY, CDR2 SYGVKD. The DNA of the CDR3 is TGTGCCATCAGTGATTGGGGACAGGGCGAACGCGAGCAGTACTTC. Protein: CAISDWGQGEREQYF.

The rearrangement links TRBV19 to TRBJ2-7, with D unclear. This CDR3 region has 12 residues. The germline V gene encodes CDR1 LNHDA and CDR2 SQIVND (reference sequence). V was cut by 8 bases and J by 2 bases, with 10 bases left in between. The CDR3 loop is CASSDTTYEQYF. CDR3 bases: TGTGCCAGTTCAGACACAACCTACGAGCAGTACTTC.

The CDR3 spells CASSLESQGSGEQYF. CDR3 sequence (DNA): TGTGCCAGCAGCTTAGAATCTCAGGGATCGGGCGAGCAGTACTTC. This sequence joins TRBV7-9 and TRBJ2-7, with D possibly TRBD1 on 5 matching bases. The germline V gene encodes CDR1 SEHNR and CDR2 FQNEAQ (reference sequence). V was trimmed by 1 base and J by 6 bases, leaving 16 bases between them. CDR3 length: 15 amino acids.

The chain couples TRBV25-1 to TRBJ1-2; possible D gene TRBD1, 5 bases. The CDR3 covers 15 residues. Germline lookup yields CDR1 MGHDK and CDR2 SYGVNS. The V gene lost 8 bases and the J gene lost 0 bases, with 16 bases spanning the gap. CDR3 loop: CASSDIRPANYGYTF. CDR3 nucleotides: TGTGCCAGCTCGGACATCAGGCCCGCTAACTATGGCTACACCTTC.

This rearrangement joins TRBV29-1 to TRBJ1-4; D call uncertain. This CDR3 is built from 12 residues. Germline V CDR1 and CDR2: SQVTM, ANQGSEA. Trimming removed 7 bases from V and 5 bases from J, with 11 bases in between. The CDR3 nucleotides are TGCAGCGCAGTCACGCAAAATGAAAAACTGTTTTTT. Translating gives CSAVTQNEKLFF.

In its sample, this clone was seen once. The chain is built from TRBV6-5 and TRBJ2-5; D may be TRBD1 (6 bases). V lost 6 bases and J 1 base, leaving 9 bases between the germline ends. The V gene's germline CDR1 is MNHEY and CDR2 SVGAGI. This CDR3 comprises 13 residues. This CDR3 reads CASRLQGQETQYF. The DNA of the CDR3 is TGTGCCAGCAGACTACAGGGCCAAGAGACCCAGTACTTC.

This sequence joins TRBV5-1 and TRBJ2-5; D unresolved. In germline, CDR1 is SGHRS, CDR2 YFSETQ. The length of the CDR3 is 13 residues. Trimming stripped 4 bases from V and 2 bases from J, with 9 bases between. DNA for the CDR3: TGCGCCAGCAGCCCTCAGGTACAAGAGACCCAGTACTTC. It translates to CASSPQVQETQYF.

With respect to this clone: At one end the junction does not follow the germline gene, possibly because of a read error. The J gene is TRBJ2-3, the V gene TRBV19; 10 nucleotides line up with TRBD1. Germline CDR1 and CDR2: LNHDA and SQIVND (reference sequence). This CDR3 is built from 13 residues. The CDR3 nucleotides are TGCCCCGGGGACAGGGGCTCTTACGATACGCAGTATTTT. This gives the protein CPGDRGSYDTQYF.

The chain links TRBV30 to TRBJ2-1; the match to TRBD2 covers 9 bases. Germline CDR1 GTSNPN, CDR2 SVGIG (reference sequence). This CDR3 contains 14 residues. V lost 5 bases and J lost 1; bases outside the gene matches: 3. CDR3 protein: CAWSLAGSYNEQFF. The CDR3 coding sequence is TGTGCCTGGTCACTAGCGGGTTCCTACAATGAGCAGTTCTTC.

This chain uses TRBV7-2 with TRBJ2-7, with TRBD1 matching over 10 bases. The germline CDR1 and CDR2 sequences are SGHTA and FQGNSA. Losses at the gene ends were 5 bases for V and 7 bases for J; bases not matched to a gene: 11. The CDR3 is 15 amino acids. The CDR3 bases are TGTGCCAGCAGCCCCTCGGGGACAGGGGTCGAGGAGCAGTACTTC. The encoded protein is CASSPSGTGVEEQYF.

The V and J genes are TRBV28 and TRBJ1-5; 8 bases align to TRBD1. The germline CDR1 and CDR2 sequences are MDHEN and SYDVKM. V dropped 4 bases and J dropped 7; count of bases not matched to a gene: 9. This CDR3 is 15 amino acids long. CDR3 amino acids: CASSYSLTGAQPQHF. As DNA, the CDR3 is TGTGCCAGCAGTTATTCCCTGACAGGGGCCCAGCCCCAGCATTTT.

The rearrangement links TRBV18 to TRBJ2-3; 7 positions match TRBD2. After removal of 6 bases from V and 2 bases from J, the junction contained 14 bases not matched to a gene. Germline CDR1 is KGHSH and CDR2 is LQKENI. This CDR3 comprises 17 residues. The CDR3 protein is CASSRDRSGSPTDTQYF. Written as DNA, the CDR3 is TGTGCCAGCTCTCGTGATCGTAGCGGGTCCCCCACAGATACGCAGTATTTT.

The CDR3 sequence is CASSPRNPGTGFDGANVLTF. The DNA of the CDR3 is TGTGCCAGCTCACCACGGAATCCCGGGACAGGGTTCGACGGGGCCAACGTCCTGACTTTC. The J gene is TRBJ2-6, the V gene TRBV18; TRBD1 aligns across 9 bases. With V trimmed by 1 base and J by 4 bases, 14 bases remained unmatched. The V gene's germline CDR1 is KGHSH and CDR2 LQKENI. The CDR3 has 20 residues.

The V call is TRBV30, the J call TRBJ1-2; 7 bases agree with TRBD1. This CDR3 is 11 amino acids long. The germline V gene encodes CDR1 GTSNPN and CDR2 SVGIG (reference sequence). J lost 8 bases, V lost 0 bases, and 0 bases had no gene match. CDR3 loop: CAWSVQGGYTF. The CDR3 bases are TGTGCCTGGAGTGTACAGGGGGGCTACACCTTC.

This clone came up a few times. The chain links TRBV7-9 to TRBJ1-3; D is unclear. Deletions cut 5 bases from V and 9 bases from J, with 8 bases between. Germline values: CDR1 SEHNR, CDR2 FQNEAQ (reference sequence). The CDR3 has 11 residues. CDR3 loop: CASSAAGTIYF. DNA for the CDR3: TGTGCCAGCAGCGCCGCCGGCACCATATATTTT.

The CDR3 DNA is TGTGCCAGCAGCCTCCGGGGAAACTATGGCTACACCTTC. Its protein is CASSLRGNYGYTF. The chain is built from TRBV14 and TRBJ1-2; D not resolved. The CDR3 is 13 residues long. In germline, CDR1 is SGHDN, CDR2 FVKESK. V dropped 4 bases and J dropped 2 bases, with 8 bases sitting between them.

This sequence joins TRBV6-1 and TRBJ2-4; a weak D match, TRBD2 (6 bases). The CDR3 is made up of 13 amino acids. V lost 8 bases, J lost 9 bases, and 17 bases lay in between. Germline CDR1 and CDR2: MNHNS and SASEGT. The CDR3 region has the DNA TGTGCCAGCCGAGGGGACTCAGTCGGCATTCAGTACTTC. This gives the protein CASRGDSVGIQYF.

The chain joins TRBV5-1 to TRBJ2-1; 11 nucleotides line up with TRBD2. Germline trimming cut 0 bases from V and 5 bases from J; bases unmatched to any gene: 1. CDR3 length equals 15 residues. Germline CDR1 is SGHRS and CDR2 is YFSETQ. The CDR3, as DNA: TGCGCCAGCAGCTTGGCTAGCGGGGGGAACAATGAGCAGTTCTTC. Encoded protein: CASSLASGGNNEQFF.